Below are 3 T cell receptor beta chains sequenced from a single sample in a study of blood T cell repertoires in COVID-19. Method: immunoSEQ multiplex PCR; TCRdb's copy keeps in-frame clones and lacks some. The sample holds about 140,000 clones; more than 60% are singletons and the top ten take roughly 8.9%. Sequenced input: peripheral blood. The receptors come from a woman in her 50s with active or convalescent COVID-19.

About this clone itself: The identical CDR3 is also encoded by other nucleotide sequences in the sample. This rearrangement joins TRBV30 to TRBJ2-1; 10 bases align to TRBD2. The CDR3 runs 14 residues. The trim removed 0 bases at V and 7 bases at J, leaving 3 bases unmatched. From germline, CDR1 is GTSNPN and CDR2 SVGIG (reference sequence). Written as DNA, the CDR3 is TGTGCCTGGAGTGTTCCTAGCGGGGGAAATGAGCAGTTCTTC. Translation gives CAWSVPSGGNEQFF.

The chain recombines TRBV2 with TRBJ1-2; D ambiguous. Germline V CDR1 and CDR2: SNHLY, FYNNEI. The CDR3 spans 14 residues. Trimming cost V 8 bases and J 8 bases, with 21 bases left between them. As DNA, the CDR3 is TGTGCCAGCGATCGGGCCGGAGGATATCGCGGCTACACCTTC. It is translated as CASDRAGGYRGYTF.

The chain recombines TRBV6-5 with TRBJ1-4, with TRBD1 matching over 11 bases. CDR3 length: 15 residues. Trimming at V came to 2 bases and at J to 8 bases, leaving 4 bases not matched to a gene. Germline V CDR1 and CDR2: MNHEY, SVGAGI. The DNA for the CDR3 is TGTGCCAGCAGTTACGACGGGACAGGGGGGGAAAAACTGTTTTTT. Its protein product is CASSYDGTGGEKLFF.